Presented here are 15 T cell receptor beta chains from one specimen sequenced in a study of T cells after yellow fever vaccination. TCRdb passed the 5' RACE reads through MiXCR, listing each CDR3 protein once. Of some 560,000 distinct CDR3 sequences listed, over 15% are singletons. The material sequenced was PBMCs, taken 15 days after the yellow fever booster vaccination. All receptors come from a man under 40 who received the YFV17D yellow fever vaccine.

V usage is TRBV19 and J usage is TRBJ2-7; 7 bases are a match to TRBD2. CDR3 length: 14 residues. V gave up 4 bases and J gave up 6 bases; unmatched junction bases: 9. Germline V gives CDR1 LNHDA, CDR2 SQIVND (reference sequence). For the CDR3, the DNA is TGTGCCAGTAGTAAGCGGCTAGCGGAAGCCGAGCAGTACTTC. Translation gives CASSKRLAEAEQYF.

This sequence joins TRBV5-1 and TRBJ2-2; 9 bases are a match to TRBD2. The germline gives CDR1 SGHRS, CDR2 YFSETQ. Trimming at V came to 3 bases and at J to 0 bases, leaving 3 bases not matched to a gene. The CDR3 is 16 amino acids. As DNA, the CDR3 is TGCGCCAGCAGCTACCTAGCGGGATCGAACACCGGGGAGCTGTTTTTT. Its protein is CASSYLAGSNTGELFF.

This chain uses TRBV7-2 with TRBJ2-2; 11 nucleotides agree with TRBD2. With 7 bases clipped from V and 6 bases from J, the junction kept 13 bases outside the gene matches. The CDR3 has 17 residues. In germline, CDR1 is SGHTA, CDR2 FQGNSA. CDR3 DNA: TGTGCCAGCACCTCGAAGACTAGCGGGATAATCCCCGGGGAGCTGTTTTTT. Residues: CASTSKTSGIIPGELFF.

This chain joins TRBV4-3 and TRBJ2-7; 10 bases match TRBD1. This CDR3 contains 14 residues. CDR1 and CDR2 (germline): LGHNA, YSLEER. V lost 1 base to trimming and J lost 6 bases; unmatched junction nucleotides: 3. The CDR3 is CASSQGGTGAEQYF. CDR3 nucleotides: TGCGCCAGCAGCCAAGGGGGGACAGGGGCCGAGCAGTACTTC.

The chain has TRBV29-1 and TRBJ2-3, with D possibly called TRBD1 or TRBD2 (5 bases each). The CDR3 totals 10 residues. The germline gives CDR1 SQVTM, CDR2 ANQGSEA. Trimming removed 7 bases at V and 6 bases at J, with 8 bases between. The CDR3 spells CSAGSDTQYF. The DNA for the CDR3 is TGCAGCGCAGGGAGTGATACGCAGTATTTT.

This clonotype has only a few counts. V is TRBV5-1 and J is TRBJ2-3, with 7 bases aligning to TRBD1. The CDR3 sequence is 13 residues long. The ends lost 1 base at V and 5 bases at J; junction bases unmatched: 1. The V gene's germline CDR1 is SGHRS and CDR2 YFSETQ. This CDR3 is CASSLYRGDTQYF. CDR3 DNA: TGCGCCAGCAGCTTGTACAGGGGAGATACGCAGTATTTT.

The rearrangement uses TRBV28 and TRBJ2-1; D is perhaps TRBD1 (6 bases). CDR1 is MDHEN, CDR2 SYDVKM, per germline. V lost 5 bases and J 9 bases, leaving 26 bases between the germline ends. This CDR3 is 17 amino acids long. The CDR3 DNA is TGTGCCAGCAGTCTGCAGGGGCTAGCCCAGGGTGGGGCTGAGCAGTTCTTC. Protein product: CASSLQGLAQGGAEQFF.

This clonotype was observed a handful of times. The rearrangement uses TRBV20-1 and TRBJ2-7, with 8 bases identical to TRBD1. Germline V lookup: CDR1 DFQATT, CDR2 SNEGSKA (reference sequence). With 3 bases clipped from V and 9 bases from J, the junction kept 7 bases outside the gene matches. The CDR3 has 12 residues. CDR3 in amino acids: CSARGTGGWQYF. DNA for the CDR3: TGCAGTGCTAGGGGCACAGGGGGATGGCAGTACTTC.

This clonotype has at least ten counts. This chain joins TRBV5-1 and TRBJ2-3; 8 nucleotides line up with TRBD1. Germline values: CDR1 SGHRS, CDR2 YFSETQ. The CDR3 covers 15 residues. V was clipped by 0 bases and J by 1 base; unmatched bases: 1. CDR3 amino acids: CASSLEGQGTDTQYF. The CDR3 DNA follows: TGCGCCAGCAGCTTGGAGGGACAGGGCACAGATACGCAGTATTTT.

The CDR3 reads CASILNRGLGELFF. Written as DNA, the CDR3 is TGTGCCAGCATCCTGAACAGGGGGCTCGGGGAGCTGTTTTTT. The chain recombines TRBV28 with TRBJ2-2, with TRBD1 matching 9 bases. V lost 7 bases and J lost 7; bases outside the gene matches: 7. In germline, CDR1 is MDHEN, CDR2 SYDVKM. This CDR3 region has 14 residues.

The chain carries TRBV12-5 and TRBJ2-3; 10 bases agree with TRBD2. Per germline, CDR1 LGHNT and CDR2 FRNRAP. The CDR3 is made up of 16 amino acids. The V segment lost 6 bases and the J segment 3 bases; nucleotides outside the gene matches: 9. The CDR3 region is CASGRWTSGPTDTQYF. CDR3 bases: TGTGCTAGTGGCCGATGGACTAGCGGACCAACAGATACGCAGTATTTT.

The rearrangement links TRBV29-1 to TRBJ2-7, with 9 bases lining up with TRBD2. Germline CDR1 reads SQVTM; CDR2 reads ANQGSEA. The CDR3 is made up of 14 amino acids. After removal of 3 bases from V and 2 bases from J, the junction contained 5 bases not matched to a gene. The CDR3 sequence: CSVESSSGTYEQYF. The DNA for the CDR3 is TGCAGCGTTGAGTCGTCTAGCGGGACCTACGAGCAGTACTTC.

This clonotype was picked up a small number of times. The CDR3: CASSTLPAYNEQFF. CDR3 DNA sequence: TGTGCCAGCAGCACTCTGCCAGCTTACAATGAGCAGTTCTTC. The rearrangement joins TRBV7-9 to TRBJ2-1; no reliable D call. V dropped 5 bases and J dropped 4 bases, with 12 bases sitting between them. The CDR3 runs 14 residues. Germline CDR1 and CDR2: SEHNR and FQNEAQ (reference sequence).

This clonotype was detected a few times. CDR3 bases: TGCGCCAGCAGTGAGGGAGAGACAGATACGCAGTATTTT. This gives the protein CASSEGETDTQYF. The rearrangement joins TRBV10-1 to TRBJ2-3; D gene unclear. CDR3 size: 13 residues. V lost 2 bases and J 3 bases, leaving 6 bases between the germline ends. Germline V CDR1 and CDR2: WNHNN, SYGVQD (reference sequence).

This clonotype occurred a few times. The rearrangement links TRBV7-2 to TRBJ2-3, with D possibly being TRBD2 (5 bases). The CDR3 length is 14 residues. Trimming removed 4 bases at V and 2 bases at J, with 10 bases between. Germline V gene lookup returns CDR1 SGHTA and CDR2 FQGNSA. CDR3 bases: TGTGCCAGCAGCTGGGGAGTTTACACAGATACGCAGTATTTT. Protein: CASSWGVYTDTQYF. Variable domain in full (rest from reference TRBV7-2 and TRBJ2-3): GAGVSQSPSNKVTEKGKDVELRCDPISGHTALYWYRQSLGQGLEFLIYFQGNSAPDKSGLPSDRFSAERTGGSVSTLTIQRTQQEDSAVYLCASSWGVYTDTQYFGPGTRLTVL.